This TCR beta chain was identified during a study of cytomegalovirus exposure and HLA in healthy donors. J lost 6 bases, V lost 8 bases, and 15 bases had no gene match. This CDR3 spans 15 amino acids. The germline V gene encodes CDR1 MGHDK and CDR2 SYGVNS. Amplification used 60 Vbeta primers and 13 Jbeta primers. Sequencing was performed with immunoSEQ multiplex PCR; in TCRdb, only in-frame clones are kept and a portion is missing. The repertoire holds around 300,000 clones, with roughly 70% as singletons. The sample taken for sequencing was PBMCs. The source is a female donor in good health and CMV-seronegative. V gene TRBV25-1 combines with J gene TRBJ1-1, with 7 bases aligning to TRBD1. CDR3 in DNA: TGTGCCAGCGAGGAGGGGGCCTCCGGAACGGCTGAAGCTTTCTTT. As protein: CASEEGASGTAEAFF.